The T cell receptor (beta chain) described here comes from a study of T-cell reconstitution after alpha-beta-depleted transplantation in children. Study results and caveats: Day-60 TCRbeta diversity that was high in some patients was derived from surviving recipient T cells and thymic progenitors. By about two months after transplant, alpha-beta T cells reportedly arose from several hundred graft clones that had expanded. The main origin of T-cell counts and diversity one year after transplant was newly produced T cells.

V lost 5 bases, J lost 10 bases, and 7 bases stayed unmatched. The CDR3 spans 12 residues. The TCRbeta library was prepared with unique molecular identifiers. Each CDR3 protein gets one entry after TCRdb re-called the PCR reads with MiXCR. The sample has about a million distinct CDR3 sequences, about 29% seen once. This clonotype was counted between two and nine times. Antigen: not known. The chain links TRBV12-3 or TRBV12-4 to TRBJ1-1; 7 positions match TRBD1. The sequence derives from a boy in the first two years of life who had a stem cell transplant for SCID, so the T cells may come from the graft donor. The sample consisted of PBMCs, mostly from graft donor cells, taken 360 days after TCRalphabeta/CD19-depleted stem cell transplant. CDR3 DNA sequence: TGTGCCAGCAGTCGTCGACAGGGCCCAGCTTTCTTT. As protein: CASSRRQGPAFF.